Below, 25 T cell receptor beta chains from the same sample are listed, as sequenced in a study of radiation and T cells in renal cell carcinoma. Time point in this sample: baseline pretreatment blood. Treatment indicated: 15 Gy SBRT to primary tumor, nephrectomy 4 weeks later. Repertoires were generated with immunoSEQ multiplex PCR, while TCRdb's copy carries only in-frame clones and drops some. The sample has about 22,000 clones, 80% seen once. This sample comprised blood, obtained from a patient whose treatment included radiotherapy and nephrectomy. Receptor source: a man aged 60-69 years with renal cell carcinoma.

The CDR3 loop is CASSIRGGQDTQYF. The DNA for the CDR3 is TGTGCCAGTAGTATCAGGGGCGGTCAAGATACGCAGTATTTT. The rearrangement links TRBV19 to TRBJ2-3, with TRBD1 as a possible D gene (6 bases). V was shortened by 3 bases and J by 5 bases, with 12 bases between the two germline ends. The CDR3 sequence is 14 residues long. Per germline, CDR1 LNHDA and CDR2 SQIVND (reference sequence).

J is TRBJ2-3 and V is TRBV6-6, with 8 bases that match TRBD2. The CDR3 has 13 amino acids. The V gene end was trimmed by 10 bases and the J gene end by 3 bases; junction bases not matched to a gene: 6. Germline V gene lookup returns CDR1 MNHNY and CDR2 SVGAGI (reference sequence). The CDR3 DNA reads TGTGCCACCACGGGGGGGTCGACAGATACGCAGTATTTT. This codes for CATTGGSTDTQYF.

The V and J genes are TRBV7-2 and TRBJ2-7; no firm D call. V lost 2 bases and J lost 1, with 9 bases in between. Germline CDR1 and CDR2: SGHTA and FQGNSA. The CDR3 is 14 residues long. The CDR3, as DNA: TGTGCCAGCAGCTTACCGGGTCCGTCCTACGAGCAGTACTTC. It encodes CASSLPGPSYEQYF. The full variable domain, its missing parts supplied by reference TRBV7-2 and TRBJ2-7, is GAGVSQSPSNKVTEKGKDVELRCDPISGHTALYWYRQSLGQGLEFLIYFQGNSAPDKSGLPSDRFSAERTGGSVSTLTIQRTQQEDSAVYLCASSLPGPSYEQYFGPGTRLTVT.

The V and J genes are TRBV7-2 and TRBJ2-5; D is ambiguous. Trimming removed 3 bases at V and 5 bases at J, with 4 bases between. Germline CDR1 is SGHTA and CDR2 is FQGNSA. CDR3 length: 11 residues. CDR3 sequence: CASSFRETQYF. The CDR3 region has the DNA TGTGCCAGCAGCTTTCGGGAGACCCAGTACTTC.

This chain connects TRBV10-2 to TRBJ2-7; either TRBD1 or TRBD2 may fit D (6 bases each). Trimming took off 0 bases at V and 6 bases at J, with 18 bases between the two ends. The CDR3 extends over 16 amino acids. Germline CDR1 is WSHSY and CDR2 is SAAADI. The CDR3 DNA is TGCGCCAGCAGTGAGTCTCCTAAGGGGGGCCCACGCGAGCAGTACTTC. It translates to CASSESPKGGPREQYF.

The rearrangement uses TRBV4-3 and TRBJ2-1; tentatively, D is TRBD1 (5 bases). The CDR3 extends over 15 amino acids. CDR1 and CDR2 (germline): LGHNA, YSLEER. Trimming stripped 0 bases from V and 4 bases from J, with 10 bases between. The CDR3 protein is CASSQETRAYNEQFF. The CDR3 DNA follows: TGCGCCAGCAGCCAAGAAACCAGGGCTTACAATGAGCAGTTCTTC.

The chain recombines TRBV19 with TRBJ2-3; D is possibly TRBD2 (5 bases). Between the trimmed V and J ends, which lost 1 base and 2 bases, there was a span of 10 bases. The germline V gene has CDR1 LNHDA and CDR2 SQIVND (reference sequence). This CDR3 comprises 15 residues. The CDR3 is CASSIGGSNTDTQYF. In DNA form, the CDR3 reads TGTGCCAGTAGTATAGGTGGGAGTAACACAGATACGCAGTATTTT.

This CDR3 reads CASSLSGVFTYGYTF. As DNA, the CDR3 is TGTGCCAGCAGCTTAAGTGGGGTCTTCACCTATGGCTACACCTTC. The chain recombines TRBV7-9 with TRBJ1-2; no firm D call. This CDR3 is 15 amino acids long. V lost 2 bases and J lost 4, with 14 bases in between. Germline V gene lookup returns CDR1 SEHNR and CDR2 FQNEAQ (reference sequence).

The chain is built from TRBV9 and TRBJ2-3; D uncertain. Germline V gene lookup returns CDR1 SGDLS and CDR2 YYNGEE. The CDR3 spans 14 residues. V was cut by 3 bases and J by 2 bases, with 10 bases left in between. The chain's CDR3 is CASSAMTTTDTQYF. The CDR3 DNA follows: TGTGCCAGCAGCGCCATGACAACCACAGATACGCAGTATTTT.

The CDR3 sequence is CASSLESHEQYF. The CDR3 region has the DNA TGCGCCAGCAGCTTGGAGTCTCACGAGCAGTACTTC. This sequence joins TRBV5-1 and TRBJ2-7; no firm D call. The V end was cut by 0 bases, the J end by 5 bases, with 6 bases between. The CDR3 is 12 residues long. The germline V gene encodes CDR1 SGHRS and CDR2 YFSETQ.

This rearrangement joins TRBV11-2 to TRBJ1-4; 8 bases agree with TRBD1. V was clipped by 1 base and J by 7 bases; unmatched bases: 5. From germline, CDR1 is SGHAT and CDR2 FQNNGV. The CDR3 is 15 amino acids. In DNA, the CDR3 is TGTGCCAGCAGCTTAGGGGGGACAGGACGTGAAAAACTGTTTTTT. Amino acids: CASSLGGTGREKLFF.

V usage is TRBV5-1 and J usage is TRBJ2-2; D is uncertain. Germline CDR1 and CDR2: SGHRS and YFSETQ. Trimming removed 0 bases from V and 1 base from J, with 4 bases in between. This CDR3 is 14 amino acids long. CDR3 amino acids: CASSLDRNTGELFF. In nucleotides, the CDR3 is TGCGCCAGCAGCTTGGACAGGAACACCGGGGAGCTGTTTTTT.

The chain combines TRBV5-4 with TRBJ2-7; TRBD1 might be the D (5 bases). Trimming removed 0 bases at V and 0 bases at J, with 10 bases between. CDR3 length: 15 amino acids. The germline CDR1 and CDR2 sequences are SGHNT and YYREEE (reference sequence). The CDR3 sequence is CASSLGQRGSYEQYF. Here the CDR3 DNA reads TGTGCCAGCAGCTTGGGACAGAGAGGCTCCTACGAGCAGTACTTC.

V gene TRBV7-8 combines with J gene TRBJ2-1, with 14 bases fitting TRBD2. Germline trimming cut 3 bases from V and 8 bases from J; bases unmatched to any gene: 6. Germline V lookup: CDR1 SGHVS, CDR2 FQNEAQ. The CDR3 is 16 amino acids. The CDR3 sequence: CASSFPGLAGADEQFF. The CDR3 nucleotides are TGTGCCAGCAGCTTCCCGGGACTAGCGGGAGCCGATGAGCAGTTCTTC.

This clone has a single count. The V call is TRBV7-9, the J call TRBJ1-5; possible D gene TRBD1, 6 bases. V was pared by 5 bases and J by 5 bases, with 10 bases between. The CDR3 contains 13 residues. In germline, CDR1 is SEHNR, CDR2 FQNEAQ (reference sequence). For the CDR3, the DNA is TGTGCCAGCAGCCTGAGGACAGATCAGCCCCAGCATTTT. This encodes CASSLRTDQPQHF.

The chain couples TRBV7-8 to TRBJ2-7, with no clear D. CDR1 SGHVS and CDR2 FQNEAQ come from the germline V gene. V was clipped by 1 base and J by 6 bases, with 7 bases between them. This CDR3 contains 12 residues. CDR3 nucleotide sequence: TGTGCCAGCAGCTTAGAAGCTACCGAGCAGTACTTC. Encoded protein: CASSLEATEQYF.

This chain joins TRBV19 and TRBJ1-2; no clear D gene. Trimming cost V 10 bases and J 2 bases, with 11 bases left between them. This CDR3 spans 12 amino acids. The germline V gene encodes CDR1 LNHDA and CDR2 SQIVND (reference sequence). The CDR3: CATYWVNYGYTF. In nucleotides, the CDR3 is TGTGCCACCTACTGGGTCAACTATGGCTACACCTTC.

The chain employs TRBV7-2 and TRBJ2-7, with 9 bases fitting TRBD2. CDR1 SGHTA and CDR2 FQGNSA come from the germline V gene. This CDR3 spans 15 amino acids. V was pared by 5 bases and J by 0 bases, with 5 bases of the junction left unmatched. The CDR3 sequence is CASSRLAASSYEQYF. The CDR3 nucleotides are TGTGCCAGCAGCAGACTAGCGGCGAGCTCCTACGAGCAGTACTTC.

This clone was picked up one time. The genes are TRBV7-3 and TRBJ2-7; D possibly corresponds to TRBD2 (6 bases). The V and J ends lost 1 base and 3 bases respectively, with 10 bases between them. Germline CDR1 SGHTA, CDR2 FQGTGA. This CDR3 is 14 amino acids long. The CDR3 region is CASSLSAGSYEQYF. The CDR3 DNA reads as TGTGCCAGCAGCTTAAGTGCGGGAAGCTACGAGCAGTACTTC.

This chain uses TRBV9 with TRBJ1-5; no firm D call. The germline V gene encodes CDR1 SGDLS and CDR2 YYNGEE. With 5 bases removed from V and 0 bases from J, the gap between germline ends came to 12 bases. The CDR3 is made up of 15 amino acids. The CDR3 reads CASSETPNSNQPQHF. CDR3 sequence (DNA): TGTGCCAGCAGTGAGACACCAAATAGCAATCAGCCCCAGCATTTT.

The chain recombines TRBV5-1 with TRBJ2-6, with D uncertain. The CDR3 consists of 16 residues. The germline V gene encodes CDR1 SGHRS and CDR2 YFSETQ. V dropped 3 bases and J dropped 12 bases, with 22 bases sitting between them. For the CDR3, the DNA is TGCGCCAGCAGCTCCGGGTCGATTTACGGTGCCTCCGTCCTGACTTTC. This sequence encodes CASSSGSIYGASVLTF. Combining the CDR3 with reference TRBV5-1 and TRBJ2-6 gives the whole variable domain KAGVTQTPRYLIKTRGQQVTLSCSPISGHRSVSWYQQTPGQGLQFLFEYFSETQRNKGNFPGRFSGRQFSNSRSEMNVSTLELGDSALYLCASSSGSIYGASVLTFGAGSRLTVL.

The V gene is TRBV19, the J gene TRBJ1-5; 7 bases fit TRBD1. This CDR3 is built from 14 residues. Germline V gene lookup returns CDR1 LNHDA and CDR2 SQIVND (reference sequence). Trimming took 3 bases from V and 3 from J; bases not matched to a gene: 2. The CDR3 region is CASSIGTANQPQHF. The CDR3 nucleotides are TGTGCCAGTAGTATTGGGACAGCCAATCAGCCCCAGCATTTT.

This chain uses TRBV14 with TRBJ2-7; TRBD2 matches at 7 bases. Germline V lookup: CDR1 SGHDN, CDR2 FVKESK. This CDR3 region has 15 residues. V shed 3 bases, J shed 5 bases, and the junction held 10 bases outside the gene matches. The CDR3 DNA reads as TGTGCCAGCAGCCATCGAAGCGGGAATGGTGACGAGCAGTACTTC. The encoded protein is CASSHRSGNGDEQYF.

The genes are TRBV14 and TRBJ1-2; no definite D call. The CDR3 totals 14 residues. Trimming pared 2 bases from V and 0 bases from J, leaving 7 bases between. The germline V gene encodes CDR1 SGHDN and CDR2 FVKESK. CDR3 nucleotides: TGTGCCAGCAGCCAATCAAGGGCTAACTATGGCTACACCTTC. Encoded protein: CASSQSRANYGYTF.

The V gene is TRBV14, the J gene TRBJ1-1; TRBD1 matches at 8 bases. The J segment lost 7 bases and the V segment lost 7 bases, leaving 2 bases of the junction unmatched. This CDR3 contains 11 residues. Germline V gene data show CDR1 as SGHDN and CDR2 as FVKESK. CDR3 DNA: TGTGCCAGCAAGACAGGGGATGAAGCTTTCTTT. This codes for CASKTGDEAFF.